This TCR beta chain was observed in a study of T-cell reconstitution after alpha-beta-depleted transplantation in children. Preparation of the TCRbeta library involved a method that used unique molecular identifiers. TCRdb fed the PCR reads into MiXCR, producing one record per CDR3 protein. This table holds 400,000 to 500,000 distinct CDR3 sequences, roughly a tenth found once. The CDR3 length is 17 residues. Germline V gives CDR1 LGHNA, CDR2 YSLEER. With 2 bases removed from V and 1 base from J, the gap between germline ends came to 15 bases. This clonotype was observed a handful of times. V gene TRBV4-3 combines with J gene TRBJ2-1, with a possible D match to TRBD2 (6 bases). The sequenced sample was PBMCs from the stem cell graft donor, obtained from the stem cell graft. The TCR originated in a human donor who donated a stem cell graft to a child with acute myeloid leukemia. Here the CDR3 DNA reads TGCGCCAGCAGCCAAACCTCGGACTACCTATCCTACAATGAGCAGTTCTTC. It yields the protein CASSQTSDYLSYNEQFF.